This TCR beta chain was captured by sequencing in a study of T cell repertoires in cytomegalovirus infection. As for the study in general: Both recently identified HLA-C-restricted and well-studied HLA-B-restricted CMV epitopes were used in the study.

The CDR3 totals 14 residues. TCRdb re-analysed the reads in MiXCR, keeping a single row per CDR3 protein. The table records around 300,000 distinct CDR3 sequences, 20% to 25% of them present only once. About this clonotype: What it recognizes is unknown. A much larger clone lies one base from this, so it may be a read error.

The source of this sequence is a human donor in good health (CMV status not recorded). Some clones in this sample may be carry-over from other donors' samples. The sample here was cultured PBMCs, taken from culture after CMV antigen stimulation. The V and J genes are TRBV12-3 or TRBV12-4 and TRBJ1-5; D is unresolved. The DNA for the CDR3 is TGTGCCAACAGTTTTCGACGGACTAATCAGCCCCAGCATTTT. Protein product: CANSFRRTNQPQHF.